What follows describes a single T cell receptor (beta chain). Its target is unknown. The data originate from a study of T-cell reconstitution after alpha-beta-depleted transplantation in children. Study-wide findings and caveats: The study reportedly traced alpha-beta T cells about two months after transplant to several hundred expanded graft clones. Diversity and T-cell counts at one year after transplant derived mostly from new T cells. Day-60 TCRbeta diversity that was high in some patients was derived from surviving recipient T cells and thymic progenitors.

Preparation of the TCRbeta library used unique molecular identifiers. TCRdb passed the PCR reads through MiXCR, listing each CDR3 protein once. This sample has around 100,000 distinct CDR3 sequences; 10% occur once, and the top ten carry around 35%. Losses at the gene ends were 0 bases for V and 5 bases for J; bases not matched to a gene: 8. The CDR3 is 17 residues long. Per the germline V gene, CDR1 is SGHDT and CDR2 is YYEEEE. This chain joins TRBV5-6 and TRBJ2-1, with 10 positions matching TRBD2. The source is a boy aged 2 to 10 with acute lymphoblastic leukemia, due to receive a stem cell transplant. The material sequenced was PBMCs, taken before TCRalphabeta/CD19-depleted stem cell transplant. CDR3 sequence reads: CASSLDPGTSANNEQFF. CDR3 DNA: TGTGCCAGCAGCTTGGATCCCGGGACTAGCGCCAACAATGAGCAGTTCTTC.